The 9 T cell receptor beta chains below come from one sample, sequenced in a study of type 1 and type 2 diabetes patients. The PCR template was genomic DNA. Amplification of the beta chain CDR3 used 30 forward and 13 reverse multiplex primers. TCRdb redid the calling of the multiplex PCR reads with MiXCR, one entry per CDR3 protein. Of 280,000 or so distinct CDR3 sequences listed, 45% to 60% are singletons. Sequencing was done on a sample of peripheral blood mononuclear cells (PBMCs). These receptors originate from a man between 18 and 35 years old with type 2 diabetes.

The chain links TRBV30 to TRBJ2-1, with 11 bases identical to TRBD2. Germline CDR1 reads GTSNPN; CDR2 reads SVGIG (reference sequence). This CDR3 is 13 amino acids long. J gave up 9 bases and V 0 bases, and 1 base lay outside the gene matches. In DNA, the CDR3 is TGTGCCTGGAGTGTAGGACTAGCGGGTGAGCAGTTCTTC. Its translation: CAWSVGLAGEQFF.

The chain couples TRBV6-6 to TRBJ1-4; 9 bases align to TRBD1. The CDR3 is made up of 20 amino acids. Looked up from germline, CDR1 is MNHNY and CDR2 is SVGAGI (reference sequence). J gave up 7 bases and V 1 base, and 19 bases lay outside the gene matches. The CDR3 protein is CASSYFTSTATGGGAEKLFF. The DNA of the CDR3 is TGTGCCAGCAGTTACTTCACGTCCACAGCCACAGGGGGCGGCGCTGAAAAACTGTTTTTT.

This clonotype came up a few times. This chain connects TRBV25-1 to TRBJ1-6, with D perhaps matching TRBD1 (5 bases). Trimming pared 8 bases from V and 7 bases from J, leaving 18 bases between. The CDR3 consists of 15 residues. Germline V lookup: CDR1 MGHDK, CDR2 SYGVNS. The CDR3, as DNA: TGTGCCAGCTCTCGAACAGGAGGCTCCAATTCACCCCTCCACTTT. It yields the protein CASSRTGGSNSPLHF.

The chain uses TRBV2 and TRBJ1-6; D not resolved. Between the trimmed V and J ends, which lost 7 bases and 11 bases, there was a span of 6 bases. The CDR3 is 10 amino acids. CDR1 is SNHLY, CDR2 FYNNEI, per germline. The CDR3 is CASNGTPLHF. The CDR3 coding sequence is TGTGCCAGCAATGGTACACCCCTCCACTTT.

This chain uses TRBV7-7 with TRBJ2-3; D gene ambiguous. Trimming removed 5 bases from V and 1 base from J, with 13 bases in between. Germline CDR1 is SSHAT and CDR2 is FNYEAQ (reference sequence). The CDR3 length is 15 residues. This chain's CDR3 is CASSATGRRTDTQYF. In nucleotides, the CDR3 is TGTGCCAGCAGCGCGACCGGGCGACGCACAGATACGCAGTATTTT.

This chain uses TRBV2 with TRBJ2-7; 7 bases align to TRBD2. Looked up from germline, CDR1 is SNHLY and CDR2 is FYNNEI. V lost 6 bases and J lost 1; bases outside the gene matches: 15. This CDR3 spans 17 amino acids. The CDR3 bases are TGTGCCAGCAGCGTATATGGTCGGGGGGTAGAGTCCTACGAGCAGTACTTC. Residues: CASSVYGRGVESYEQYF.

CDR3 nucleotide sequence: TGCGCCAGCTCGGGGACAGCTCGCAATGAGCAGTTCTTC. Translation gives CASSGTARNEQFF. The chain uses TRBV10-1 and TRBJ2-1; 7 positions agree with TRBD1. Per germline, CDR1 WNHNN and CDR2 SYGVQD (reference sequence). The CDR3 sequence is 13 residues long. V gave up 8 bases and J gave up 6 bases; unmatched junction bases: 7.

The J gene is TRBJ2-1, the V gene TRBV28, with TRBD2 as a possible D gene (6 bases). The V and J ends lost 3 bases and 2 bases respectively, with 17 bases between them. The germline gives CDR1 MDHEN, CDR2 SYDVKM. The CDR3 runs 17 residues. The CDR3 DNA sequence: TGTGCCAGCAGTTTTCCGGGAGACTGGGTCACCTACAATGAGCAGTTCTTC. This encodes CASSFPGDWVTYNEQFF.

The gene calls are TRBV7-3 and TRBJ2-7, with D perhaps TRBD2 (5 bases). The V gene lost 2 bases and the J gene lost 3 bases, with 11 bases spanning the gap. This CDR3 comprises 14 residues. The germline V gene has CDR1 SGHTA and CDR2 FQGTGA. The CDR3 protein is CASSLVDAGYEQYF. In nucleotides, the CDR3 is TGTGCCAGCAGCTTAGTAGATGCGGGCTACGAGCAGTACTTC.